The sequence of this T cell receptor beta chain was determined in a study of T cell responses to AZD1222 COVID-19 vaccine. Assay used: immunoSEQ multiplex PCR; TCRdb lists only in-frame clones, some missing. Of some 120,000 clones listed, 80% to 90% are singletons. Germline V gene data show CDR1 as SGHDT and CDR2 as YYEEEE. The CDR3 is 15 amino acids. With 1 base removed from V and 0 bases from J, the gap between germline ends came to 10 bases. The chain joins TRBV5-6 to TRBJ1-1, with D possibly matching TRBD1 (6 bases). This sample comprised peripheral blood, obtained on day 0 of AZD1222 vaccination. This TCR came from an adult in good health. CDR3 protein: CASSLWGLLNTEAFF. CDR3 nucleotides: TGTGCCAGCAGCTTGTGGGGGCTACTGAACACTGAAGCTTTCTTT.